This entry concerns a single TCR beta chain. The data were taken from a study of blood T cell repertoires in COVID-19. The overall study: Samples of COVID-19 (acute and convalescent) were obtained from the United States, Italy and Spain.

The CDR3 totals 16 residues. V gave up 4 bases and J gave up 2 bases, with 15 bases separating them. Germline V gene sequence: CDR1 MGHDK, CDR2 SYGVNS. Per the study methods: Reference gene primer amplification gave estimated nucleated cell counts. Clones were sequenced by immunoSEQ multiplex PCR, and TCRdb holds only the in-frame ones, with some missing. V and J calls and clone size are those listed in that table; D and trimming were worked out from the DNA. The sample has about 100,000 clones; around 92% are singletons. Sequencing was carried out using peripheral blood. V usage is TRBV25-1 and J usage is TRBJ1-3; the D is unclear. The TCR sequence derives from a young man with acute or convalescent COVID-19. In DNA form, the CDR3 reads TGTGCCAGCAGTGTTTCGACGGGAGTCGCTGGAAACACCATATATTTT. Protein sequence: CASSVSTGVAGNTIYF.